This T cell receptor (beta chain) was profiled in a study of long-term antiretroviral therapy in people with HIV. The run of the v3.0 immunoSEQ assay was at survey level. The target of sequencing was about 35,000-50,000 T-cell genomes per sample. The repertoire was sequenced with immunoSEQ multiplex PCR; TCRdb's copy has only in-frame clones and lacks some. The top ten clones hold about 2.4% of a sample with 20,000 to 30,000 clones, over 85% of them seen once. General study findings and limits: At every time point, clones expanded before ART dominated the repertoire. Controls exceeded HIV repertoires in CDR3 length range.

A note on this clone: Its antigen is as yet unknown.

Treatment locations for all participants with HIV were in the United States. Trimming left V 4 bases short and J 3 bases short, with 14 bases between. Germline V CDR1 and CDR2: SGHKS, YYEKEE (reference sequence). The CDR3 totals 14 residues. The clonotype was recovered from a woman between 45 and 60 years old with HIV. Material: unsorted PBMCs, obtained 4.9 years after starting antiretroviral therapy. V gene TRBV5-5 combines with J gene TRBJ2-7; no definite D call. The CDR3 loop reads CASSLRTEFYEQYF. The CDR3 DNA is TGTGCCAGCAGCCTACGGACGGAATTCTACGAGCAGTACTTC.